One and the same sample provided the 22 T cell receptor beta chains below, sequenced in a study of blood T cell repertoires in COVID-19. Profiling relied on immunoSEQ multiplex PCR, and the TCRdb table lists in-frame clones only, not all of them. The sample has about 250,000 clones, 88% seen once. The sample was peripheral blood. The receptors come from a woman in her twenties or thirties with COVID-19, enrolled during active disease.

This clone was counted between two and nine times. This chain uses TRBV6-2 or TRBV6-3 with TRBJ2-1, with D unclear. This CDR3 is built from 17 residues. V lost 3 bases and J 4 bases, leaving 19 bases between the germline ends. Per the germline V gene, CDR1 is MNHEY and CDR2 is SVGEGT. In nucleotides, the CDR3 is TGTGCCAGCAGTTATCGTCTCGGCGGCTACGATTACAATGAGCAGTTCTTC. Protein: CASSYRLGGYDYNEQFF.

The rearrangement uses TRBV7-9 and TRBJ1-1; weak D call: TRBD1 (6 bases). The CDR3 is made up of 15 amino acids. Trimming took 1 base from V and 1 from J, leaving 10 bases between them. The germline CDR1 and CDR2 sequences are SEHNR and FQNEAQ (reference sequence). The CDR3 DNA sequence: TGTGCCAGCAGCTTAGGGGCAGGGGAGAACACTGAAGCTTTCTTT. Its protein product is CASSLGAGENTEAFF.

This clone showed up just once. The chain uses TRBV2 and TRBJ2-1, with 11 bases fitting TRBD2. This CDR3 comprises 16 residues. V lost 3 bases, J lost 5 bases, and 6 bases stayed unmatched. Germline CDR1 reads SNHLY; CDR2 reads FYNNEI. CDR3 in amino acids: CASSELTSGNHNEQFF. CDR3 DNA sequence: TGTGCCAGCAGTGAGTTGACTAGCGGGAACCACAATGAGCAGTTCTTC.

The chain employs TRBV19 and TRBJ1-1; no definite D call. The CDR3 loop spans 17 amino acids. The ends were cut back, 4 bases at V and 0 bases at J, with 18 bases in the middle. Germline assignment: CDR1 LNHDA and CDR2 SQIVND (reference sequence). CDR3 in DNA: TGTGCCAGTAGTACCCCCCCCGCACCGGGGATGAACACTGAAGCTTTCTTT. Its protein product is CASSTPPAPGMNTEAFF. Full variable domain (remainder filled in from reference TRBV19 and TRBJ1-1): DGGITQSPKYLFRKEGQNVTLSCEQNLNHDAMYWYRQDPGQGLRLIYYSQIVNDFQKGDIAEGYSVSREKKESFPLTVTSAQKNPTAFYLCASSTPPAPGMNTEAFFGQGTRLTVV.

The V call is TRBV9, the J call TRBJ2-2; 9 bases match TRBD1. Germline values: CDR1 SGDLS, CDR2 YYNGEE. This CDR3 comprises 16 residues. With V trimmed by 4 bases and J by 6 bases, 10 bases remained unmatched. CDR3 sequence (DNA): TGTGCCAGCAGCCCTAGAGGGACAGGGCTTTCCGGGGAGCTGTTTTTT. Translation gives CASSPRGTGLSGELFF.

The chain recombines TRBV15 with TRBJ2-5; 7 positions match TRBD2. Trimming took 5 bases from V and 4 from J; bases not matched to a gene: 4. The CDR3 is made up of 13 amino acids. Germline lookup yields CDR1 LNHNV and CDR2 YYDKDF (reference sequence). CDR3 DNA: TGTGCCACCAGCGCGGGAGCTCGAGAGACCCAGTACTTC. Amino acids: CATSAGARETQYF.

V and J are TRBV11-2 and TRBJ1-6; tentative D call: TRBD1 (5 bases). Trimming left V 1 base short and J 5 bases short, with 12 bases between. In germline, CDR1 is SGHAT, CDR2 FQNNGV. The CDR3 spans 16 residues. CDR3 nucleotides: TGTGCCAGCAGCTTAGTGGCGGACAAACATAATTCACCCCTCCACTTT. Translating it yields CASSLVADKHNSPLHF.

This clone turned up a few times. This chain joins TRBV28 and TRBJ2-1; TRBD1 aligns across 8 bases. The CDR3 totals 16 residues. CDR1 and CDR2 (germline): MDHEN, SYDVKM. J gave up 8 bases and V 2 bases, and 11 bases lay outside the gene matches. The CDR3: CASSLMGQVGVDEQFF. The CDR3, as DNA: TGTGCCAGCAGTTTAATGGGACAGGTGGGTGTCGATGAGCAGTTCTTC.

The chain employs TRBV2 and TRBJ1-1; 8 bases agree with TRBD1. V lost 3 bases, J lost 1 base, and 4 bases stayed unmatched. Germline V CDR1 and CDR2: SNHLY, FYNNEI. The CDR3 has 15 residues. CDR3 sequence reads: CASSDPTGANTEAFF. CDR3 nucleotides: TGTGCCAGCAGTGACCCGACAGGGGCGAACACTGAAGCTTTCTTT.

The chain's CDR3 is CASSPGTGANEQFF. CDR3 nucleotide sequence: TGTGCCAGCTCACCCGGGACTGGGGCGAATGAGCAGTTCTTC. The rearrangement uses TRBV18 and TRBJ2-1, with D tentatively TRBD2 (6 bases). The CDR3 has 14 residues. The V gene's germline CDR1 is KGHSH and CDR2 LQKENI. Trimming stripped 3 bases from V and 7 bases from J, with 13 bases between.

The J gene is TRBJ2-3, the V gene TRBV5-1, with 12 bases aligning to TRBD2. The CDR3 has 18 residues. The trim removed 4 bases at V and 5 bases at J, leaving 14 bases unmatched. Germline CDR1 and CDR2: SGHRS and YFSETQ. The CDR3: CASSGGTSGPARGDTQYF. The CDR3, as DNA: TGCGCCAGCAGCGGCGGGACTAGCGGGCCAGCTCGTGGAGATACGCAGTATTTT.

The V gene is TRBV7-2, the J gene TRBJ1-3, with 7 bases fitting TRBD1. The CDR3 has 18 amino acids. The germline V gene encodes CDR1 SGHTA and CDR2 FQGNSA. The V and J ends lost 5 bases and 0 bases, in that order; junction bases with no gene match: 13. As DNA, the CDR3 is TGTGCCAGCAGCCCGAGCGGAGGGGGCCTATACTCTGGAAACACCATATATTTT. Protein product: CASSPSGGGLYSGNTIYF.

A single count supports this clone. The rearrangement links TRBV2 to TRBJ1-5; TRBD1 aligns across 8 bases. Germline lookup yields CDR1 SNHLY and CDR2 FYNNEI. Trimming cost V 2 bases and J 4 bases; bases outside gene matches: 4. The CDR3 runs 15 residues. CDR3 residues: CASSELQGGNQPQHF. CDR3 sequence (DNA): TGTGCCAGCAGTGAATTACAGGGGGGAAATCAGCCCCAGCATTTT.

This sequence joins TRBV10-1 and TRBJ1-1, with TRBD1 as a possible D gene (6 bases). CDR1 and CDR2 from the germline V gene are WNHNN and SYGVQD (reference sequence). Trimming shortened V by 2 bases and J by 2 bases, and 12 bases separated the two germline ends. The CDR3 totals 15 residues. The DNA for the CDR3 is TGCGCCAGCAGTGAGGGTACAGGGTCTAACACTGAAGCTTTCTTT. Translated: CASSEGTGSNTEAFF.

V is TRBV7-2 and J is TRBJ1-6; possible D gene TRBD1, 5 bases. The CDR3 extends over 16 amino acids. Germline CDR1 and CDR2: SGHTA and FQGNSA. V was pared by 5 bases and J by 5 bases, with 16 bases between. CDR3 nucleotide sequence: TGTGCCAGCAGCCTGACGCCAGGGCGCAATAATTCACCCCTCCACTTT. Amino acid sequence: CASSLTPGRNNSPLHF. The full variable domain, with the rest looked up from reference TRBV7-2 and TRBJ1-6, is GAGVSQSPSNKVTEKGKDVELRCDPISGHTALYWYRQSLGQGLEFLIYFQGNSAPDKSGLPSDRFSAERTGGSVSTLTIQRTQQEDSAVYLCASSLTPGRNNSPLHFGNGTRLTVT.

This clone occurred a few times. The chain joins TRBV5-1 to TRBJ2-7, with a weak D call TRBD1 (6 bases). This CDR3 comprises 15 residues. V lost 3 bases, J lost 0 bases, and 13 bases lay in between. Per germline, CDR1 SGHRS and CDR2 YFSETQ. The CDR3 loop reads CASSSNGQFSYEQYF. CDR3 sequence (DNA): TGCGCCAGCAGCTCTAACGGACAGTTCTCCTACGAGCAGTACTTC.

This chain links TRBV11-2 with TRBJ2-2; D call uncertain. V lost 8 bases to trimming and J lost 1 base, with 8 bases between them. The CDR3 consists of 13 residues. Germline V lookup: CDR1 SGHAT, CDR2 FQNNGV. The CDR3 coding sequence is TGTGCCAGCGGCAGGCGGAACACCGGGGAGCTGTTTTTT. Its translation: CASGRRNTGELFF.

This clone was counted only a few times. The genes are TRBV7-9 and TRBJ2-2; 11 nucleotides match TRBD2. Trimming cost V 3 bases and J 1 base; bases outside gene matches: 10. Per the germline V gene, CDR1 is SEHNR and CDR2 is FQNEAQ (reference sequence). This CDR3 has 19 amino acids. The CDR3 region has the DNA TGTGCCAGCAGCTTCCCGGTTGCTAGCGGGAGGAGGAACACCGGGGAGCTGTTTTTT. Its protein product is CASSFPVASGRRNTGELFF.

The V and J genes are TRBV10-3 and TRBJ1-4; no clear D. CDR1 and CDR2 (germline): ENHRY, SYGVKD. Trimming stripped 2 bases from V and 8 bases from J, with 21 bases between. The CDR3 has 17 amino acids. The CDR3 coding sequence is TGTGCCATCAGTGAGCCCTACGAAGGTCCAACGGGGGAAAAACTGTTTTTT. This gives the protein CAISEPYEGPTGEKLFF.

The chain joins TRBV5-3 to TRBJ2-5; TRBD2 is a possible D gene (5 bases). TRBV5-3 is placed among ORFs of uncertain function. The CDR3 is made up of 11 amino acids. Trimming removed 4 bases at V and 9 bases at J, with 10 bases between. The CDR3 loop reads CARSPLEAQYF. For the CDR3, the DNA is TGTGCCAGAAGCCCCCTGGAGGCCCAGTACTTC.

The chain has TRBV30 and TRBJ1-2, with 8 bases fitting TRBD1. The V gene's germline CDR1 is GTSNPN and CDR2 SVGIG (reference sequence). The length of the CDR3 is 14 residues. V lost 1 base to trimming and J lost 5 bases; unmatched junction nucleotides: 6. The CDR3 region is CAWSADRAVYGYTF. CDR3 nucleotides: TGTGCCTGGAGTGCGGACAGGGCCGTATATGGCTACACCTTC.

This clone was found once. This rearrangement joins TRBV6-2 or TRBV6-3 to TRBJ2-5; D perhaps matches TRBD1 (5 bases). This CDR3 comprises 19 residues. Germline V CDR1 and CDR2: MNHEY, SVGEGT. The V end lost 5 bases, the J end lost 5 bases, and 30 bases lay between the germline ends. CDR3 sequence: CASSPRFRALVPGKETQYF. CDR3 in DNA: TGTGCCAGCAGTCCCCGCTTTAGGGCGTTGGTCCCAGGGAAGGAGACCCAGTACTTC.